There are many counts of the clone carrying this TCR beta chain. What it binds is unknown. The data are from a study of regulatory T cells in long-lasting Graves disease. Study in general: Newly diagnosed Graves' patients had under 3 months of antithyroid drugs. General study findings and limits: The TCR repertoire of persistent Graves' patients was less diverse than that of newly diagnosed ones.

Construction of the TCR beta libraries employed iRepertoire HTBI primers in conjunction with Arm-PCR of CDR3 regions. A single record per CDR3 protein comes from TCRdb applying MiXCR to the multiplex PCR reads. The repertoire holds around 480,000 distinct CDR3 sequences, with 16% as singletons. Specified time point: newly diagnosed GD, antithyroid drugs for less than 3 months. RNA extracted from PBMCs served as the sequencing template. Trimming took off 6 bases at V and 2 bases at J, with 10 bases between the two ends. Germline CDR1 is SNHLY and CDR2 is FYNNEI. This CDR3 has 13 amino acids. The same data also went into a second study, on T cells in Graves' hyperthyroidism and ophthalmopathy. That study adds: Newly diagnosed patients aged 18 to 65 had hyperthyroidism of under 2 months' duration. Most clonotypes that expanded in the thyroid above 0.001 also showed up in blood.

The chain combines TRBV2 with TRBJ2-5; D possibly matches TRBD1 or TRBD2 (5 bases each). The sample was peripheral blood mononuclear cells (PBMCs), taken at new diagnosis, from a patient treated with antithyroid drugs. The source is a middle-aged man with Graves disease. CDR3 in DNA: TGTGCCAGCAGGCCGGGACGACAAGAGACCCAGTACTTC. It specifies CASRPGRQETQYF.